This T cell receptor beta chain was documented in a study of cytomegalovirus exposure and HLA in healthy donors (dated 2017 in TCRdb). About the study as a whole: In an earlier analysis of under 750 of the donors, about 270 Gb of sequence data and approximately 100 million unique TCR beta sequences from roughly 200 million T cells were reported. An early release covering about 600 HLA-typed donors comprised roughly 300 gigabases of sequencing data and approximately 80 million unique TCR sequences. Of the roughly 400 genotyped donors, roughly 80% fell in the genetic ancestry cluster associated with self-reported Caucasian donors. The study aimed to test whether cataloging public T cell receptors could reveal signatures of past pathogen exposure. Using immunosequencing, the study profiled T cell repertoires from 666 subjects and related those repertoires to cytomegalovirus serostatus. In addition to the first cohort of approximately 650 subjects, a separate validation cohort of over 90 different subjects was used. To predict cytomegalovirus infection status, the study combined high-throughput TCR immunosequencing, statistical association of individual TCRs with disease status, and machine learning. A later analysis re-analyzed previously published TCR beta repertoires from roughly 690 donors and added high-resolution HLA genotyping to study TCR occurrence patterns. Rather than drawing on any new phenotypic data, the later analysis identified candidate immune exposures from TCR beta sequences and the way those sequences occurred across donors. To decide whether each TCR beta V gene segment behaved as functional or pseudogenic, an earlier analysis of some 570 of the donors relied on high-throughput TCR beta sequencing. Alongside the repertoire data, information on donor age, sex, ethnicity and CMV serostatus was compiled. In a later genetic analysis, genome-wide SNP genotypes for about 65% of the roughly 670 donors were used, and that subset was treated as a discovery cohort. All discovery cohort repertoires had been generated on a single sequencing platform. HLA typing included class I and class II loci at four-digit resolution. The number of donors typed differed by locus, with roughly 620-630 for A, B, C, DRB1 and DQB1, 522 for DQA1, 600 to 610 for DPA1, and around 430 for DPB1. Four or five DR-DQ haplotypes were handled as single units for association and clustering, since linkage in the cohort was strong. On average, 235,054 unique TCR beta nucleotide sequences were sequenced per donor among a few hundred genotyped donors of the cohort, with 15% to 20% of those sequences being non-productive.

The CDR3 contains 14 residues, cysteine and phenylalanine counted. Kept here is only the CDR3 DNA, which spans 42 bases and is read in frame from base 1. The trim is 6 bases for V and 6 bases for J, with a gap of 14 bases between the germline ends. For CDR1 and CDR2, the germline V gene (reference sequence) lists PRHDT and FYEKMQ. General findings and caveats noted by the study authors: In vitro tests confirmed that a few of the cytomegalovirus-associated TCR beta chains recognize cytomegalovirus antigens. The authors suggested that the approach could potentially be extended to other disease states and immunological phenotypes. Correlated functional status among segregating V segments might be attributable to linkage disequilibrium, but an unknown experimental factor could not be ruled out. A further reported finding was that TCR beta sequences accurately predicted the HLA-A and HLA-B alleles for most subjects in the first cohort. A later analysis found that TCR association rates varied across HLA loci, with DRB1 alleles showing the most associated TCRs and HLA-C alleles the fewest. V-gene and J-gene trimming of TCR beta chains was associated with a missense DCLRE1C variant in a later genetic analysis, and the association was replicated in an independent cohort. The study gave a list of under 200 TCR beta chains associated with cytomegalovirus. A cluster of highly shared sequence variants was judged likely to be a technical artifact of the sequencing pipeline. In an earlier analysis of more than 500 of the donors, most TCR beta V segments appeared in productive rearrangements about 90% or about 30% of the time, broadly matching IMGT annotations. A later analysis associated around 16,000 TCR beta sequences with specific HLA alleles at a false discovery rate of 0.05. CMV serostatus was the only immune exposure information available for the cohort. In a later genetic analysis, fewer N-insertions in productive TCRs were reported among donors in an Asian-associated ancestry cluster than the roughly 700-donor mean. Most CMV-associated TCR beta chains appeared to be HLA-restricted in a later analysis, and the HLA associations seemed to be driven largely by CMV exposure. HLA typing was unavailable for some donors at each locus, so association tests used only the typed subset. Because counts were too low, 15 to 20 rarely observed V segments, including chromosome 9 orphons, were left out of the earlier analysis of over 550 of the donors. Because the 87-base-pair reads could not distinguish some IMGT-functional V segments, including TRBV6-2 and TRBV6-3, those segments were excluded. In this cohort, only TCR beta chains were sequenced, and detectable features were limited by the absence of alpha or paired-chain data. In a later analysis, HLA-associated TCR beta chains showed more clonal expansion and lower generation probabilities than non-associated chains that were equally common. Strong co-occurrence of HLA alleles, especially DR and DQ, made assigning TCR associations to individual alleles difficult. While some public TCRs were present in many individuals, most TCR sequences turned up only very rarely across donors. The classifier was reported to diagnose cytomegalovirus status with high specificity and sensitivity in both the original cohort and the validation cohort. A later analysis reported that several top co-occurrence clusters appeared linked to parvovirus B19, influenza, CMV and Epstein-Barr virus. Presence/absence analyses assumed roughly uniform sequencing depth across donors, an assumption that may not hold.

The cohort comprised 666 healthy bone marrow donors. At the time of sampling, all cohort members were nominally healthy, though unrecorded immune exposures were likely present. The donor was CMV seronegative and was included in the group of around 320 seronegative cohort members. Each donor provided a peripheral blood sample, and peripheral blood mononuclear cells were used for TCR beta sequencing. The Qiagen DNeasy Blood Extraction Kit was used to extract genomic DNA from the blood cell samples. Concerning this clone: Its antigen has not been determined. Per-base qualities were not stored, and no clone one base away is much larger.

Libraries were constructed by the immunoSEQ multiplex PCR assay. For the multiplex PCR, a mixture combining 60 forward primers for TCR Vbeta segments and 13 reverse primers for TCR Jbeta segments was used. A multiplex PCR assay on genomic DNA amplified the CDR3 region of rearranged TCR beta genes. The Illumina HiSeq System was used to sequence the amplified TCR beta libraries as 87-base-pair reads. The paper's processing steps were these. A later analysis counted about 82 million unique TCR beta chains across the 690 or so repertoires, and some 11 million of these chains were shared by at least two donors. Raw reads were error-corrected and collapsed into unique sequences with a nearest-neighbor algorithm that merged closely related sequences to remove PCR and sequencing errors. Alignment of CDR3 sequences to IMGT reference sequences was used to assign V, D and J gene segments. For a sequence to be retained, a match of at least six nucleotides was required to both a V gene segment and a J gene segment. A rearrangement was called productive if the CDR3 had no stop codons and remained in frame with V and J, and every other rearrangement was called non-productive. Following IMGT convention, CDR3 was defined as the stretch from the second conserved V-encoded cysteine up to the conserved J-encoded phenylalanine. The earlier analysis of about 590 of the donors excluded sequences that lacked an unambiguous match to a single V gene segment. An earlier analysis of fewer than 750 of the donors called V segments functional above 56.7% productive rearrangements and segregating when the between-donor standard deviation exceeded 5%. To diagnose cytomegalovirus status from the catalog of TCR beta chain sequences, a statistical classification framework was built. In a later analysis, V and J genes were assigned by comparing TCR nucleotide sequences against IMGT/GENE-DB human TR gene sequences. A later analysis assigned CDR3 sequences and most-parsimonious VDJ recombination scenarios with the TCRdist pipeline. In a later analysis, each TCR beta chain was defined by its CDR3 amino acid sequence together with its V-gene family, and reads without a unique V-gene family were excluded. To address suspected cross-contamination and a sequencing artifact, a later analysis removed a few hundred highly shared, low-generation-probability nucleotide sequences. In a later analysis, a clonal expansion index for each public chain was calculated from normalized within-repertoire ranks of inferred template counts. In a later analysis, generation probabilities were computed using a VDJ recombination model fitted to out-of-frame rearrangements, and the results were checked against IGoR. In a later analysis, hypergeometric tests were used to score TCR-TCR, TCR-HLA and TCR-CMV co-occurrence, with a repertoire-size bias correction applied to TCR pairs. A later analysis estimated false discovery rates by permuting HLA or CMV assignments 20 times. In a later analysis, co-occurring TCRs were grouped using DBSCAN, and TCRdist sequence similarity was added for clustering within HLA-allele-positive subsets. Repertoires with fewer than 30,000 or more than 120,000 public chains, plus five repertoires with anomalous nucleotide sharing, were excluded from co-occurrence clustering. The table was pulled from immuneACCESS by TCRdb, which kept in-frame rearrangements only. Such tables lose some clones; where checked, under half of the loss comes from unresolved V genes, and the rest has no known cause. Clonal size and the V and J genes are those of that table, whereas D and trimming came from the DNA. The sample yields more than 110,000 clones; about 76% were counted once. Approximately 3% of the sample is taken by the ten largest.

The sequence is built from TRBV13 and TRBJ2-2, with a tentative D gene TRBD1 over 6 matching bases. This receptor was obtained from a female donor in good health and CMV-seronegative. The sequenced sample was PBMCs. The nucleotide sequence is given as TGTGCCAGCAGTACCGGGACAATGGCCGGGGAGCTGTTTTTT. The resulting protein is CASSTGTMAGELFF.